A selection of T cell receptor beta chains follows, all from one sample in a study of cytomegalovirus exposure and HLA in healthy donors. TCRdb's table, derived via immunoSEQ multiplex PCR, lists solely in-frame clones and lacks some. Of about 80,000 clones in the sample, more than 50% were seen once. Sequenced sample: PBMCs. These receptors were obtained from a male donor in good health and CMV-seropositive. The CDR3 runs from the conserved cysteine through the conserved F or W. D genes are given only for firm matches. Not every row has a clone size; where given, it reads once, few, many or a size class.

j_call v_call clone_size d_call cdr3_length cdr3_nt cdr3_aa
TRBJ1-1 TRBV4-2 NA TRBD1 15 TGTGCCAGCAGCCAAGACGGGGACAGGGACACTGAAGCTTTCTTT CASSQDGDRDTEAFF
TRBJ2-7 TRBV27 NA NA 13 TGTGCCAGCAGTTTGTGGGCAGACTACGAGCAGTACTTC CASSLWADYEQYF
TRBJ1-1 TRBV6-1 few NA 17 TGTGCCAGCAGTGAAGCGGGAGGAGGCCCCATGAACACTGAAGCTTTCTTT CASSEAGGGPMNTEAFF
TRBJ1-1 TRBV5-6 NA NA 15 TGTGCCAGCAGCTTGGGGGCTACTCTGAACACTGAAGCTTTCTTT CASSLGATLNTEAFF
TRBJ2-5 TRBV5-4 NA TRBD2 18 TGTGCCAGCAGCCCAGGACTAGCGGGGGGGACTTCCGAAGAGACCCAGTACTTC CASSPGLAGGTSEETQYF
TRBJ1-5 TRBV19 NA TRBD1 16 TGTGCCAGTAGTATAGGGACCTGGGACAGGGCTCAGCCCCAGCATTTT CASSIGTWDRAQPQHF
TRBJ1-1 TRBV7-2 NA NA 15 TGTGCCAGCAGTTTTCGGGAGAACGGGAACACTGAAGCTTTCTTT CASSFRENGNTEAFF
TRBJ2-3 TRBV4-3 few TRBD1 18 TGCGCCAGCAGCTCCGGACAGGGTCTAAGCGGAAGCACAGATACGCAGTATTTT CASSSGQGLSGSTDTQYF
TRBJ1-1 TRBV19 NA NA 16 TGTGCCAGTAGTATAGGGACCCTCGGGGGGGGCACTGAAGCTTTCTTT CASSIGTLGGGTEAFF
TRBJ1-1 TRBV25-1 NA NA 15 TGTGCCACCCTGGCAACGGGTTCTATGAACACTGAAGCTTTCTTT CATLATGSMNTEAFF
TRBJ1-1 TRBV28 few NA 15 TGTGCCAGCACCACCGGGGAGGGCCGGGACACTGAAGCTTTCTTT CASTTGEGRDTEAFF
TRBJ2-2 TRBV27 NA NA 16 TGTGCCAGCAGTTTGGGGGGGCAGGTGAACACCGGGGAGCTGTTTTTT CASSLGGQVNTGELFF
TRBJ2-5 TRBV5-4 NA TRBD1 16 TGTGCCAGCAGCTTGGGCGGGGGACAGGGCCAAGAGACCCAGTACTTC CASSLGGGQGQETQYF
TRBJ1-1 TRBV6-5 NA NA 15 TGTGCCAGCAGTTACGGGGGGGTAATGAACACTGAAGCTTTCTTT CASSYGGVMNTEAFF
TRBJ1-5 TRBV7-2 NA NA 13 TGTGCCAGCAGCTTACAAAACAATCAGCCCCAGCATTTT CASSLQNNQPQHF
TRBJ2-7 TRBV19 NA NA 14 TGTGCCAGCCGGTGGCGGGTGGATGCCTACGAGCAGTACTTC CASRWRVDAYEQYF
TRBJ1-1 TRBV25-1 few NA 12 TGTGCCAGCAGTCCCGGTGGGGGGGACGCTTTCTTT CASSPGGGDAFF
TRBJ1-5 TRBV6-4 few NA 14 TGTGCCAGCAGTGCCACAGGAGGCAATCAGCCCCAGCATTTT CASSATGGNQPQHF
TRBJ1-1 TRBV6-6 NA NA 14 TGTGCCAGCCGCGCCCCGGGGATGAACACTGAAGCTTTCTTT CASRAPGMNTEAFF
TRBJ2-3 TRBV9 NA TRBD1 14 TGTGCCAGCAGCGTCGGACAGGTCACAGATACGCAGTATTTT CASSVGQVTDTQYF
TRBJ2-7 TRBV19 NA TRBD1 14 TGTGCCAGTAGCCTCCGGGACAGTCTTTACGAGCAGTACTTC CASSLRDSLYEQYF
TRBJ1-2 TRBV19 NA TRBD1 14 TGTGCCAGTACCCCGGGACAGGGGTACTATGGCTACACCTTC CASTPGQGYYGYTF
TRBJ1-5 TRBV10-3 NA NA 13 TGTGCCATCAAGAACTCACTCGGTCAGCCCCAGCATTTT CAIKNSLGQPQHF
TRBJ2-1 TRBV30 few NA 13 TGTGCCTGGCTACTGAGCTCCTACAATGAGCAGTTCTTC CAWLLSSYNEQFF
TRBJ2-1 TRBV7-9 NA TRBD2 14 TGTGCCAGCAGCTTAGTTGGGCTAGCGGATGAGCAGTTCTTC CASSLVGLADEQFF
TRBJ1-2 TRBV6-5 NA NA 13 TGTGCCAGCAGCACCGACGGGGACTATGGCTACACCTTC CASSTDGDYGYTF
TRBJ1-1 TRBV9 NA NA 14 TGTGCCAGCAGCGTCGGGGATACCCACACTGAGCCTTTCTTT CASSVGDTHTEPFF
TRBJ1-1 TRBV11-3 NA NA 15 TGTGCCAGCAGCTTAACAGAAGGGAGGAACACTGAAGCTTTCTTT CASSLTEGRNTEAFF
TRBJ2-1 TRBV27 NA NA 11 TGTGCCAGCAGTTTTTATAATGAGCAGTTCTTC CASSFYNEQFF
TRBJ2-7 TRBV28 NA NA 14 TGTGCCAGCAGTTTAGACAGACTCTCCTACGAGCAGTACTTC CASSLDRLSYEQYF
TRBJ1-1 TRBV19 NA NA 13 TGTGCCAGTAGTATGACATTGAACACTGAAGCTTTCTTT CASSMTLNTEAFF
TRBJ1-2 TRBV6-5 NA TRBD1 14 TGTGCCAGCAGTTCTCAGGGGGGCGGCTATGGCTACACCTTC CASSSQGGGYGYTF
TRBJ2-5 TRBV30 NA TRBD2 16 TGTGCCTGGAGTTCGAAGACTAGCGGGAAGGTAGAGACCCAGTACTTC CAWSSKTSGKVETQYF
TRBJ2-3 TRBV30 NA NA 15 TGTGCCTGGGGTAAAGCAGGTGGAAGCACAGATACGCAGTATTTT CAWGKAGGSTDTQYF
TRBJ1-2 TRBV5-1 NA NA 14 TGCGCCAGCAGCTTGGGGAGGGAGTACTATGGCTACACCTTC CASSLGREYYGYTF
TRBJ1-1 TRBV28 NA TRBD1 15 TGTGCCAGCAGCTTACCTGAACAGGGGAGAACTGAAGCTTTCTTT CASSLPEQGRTEAFF
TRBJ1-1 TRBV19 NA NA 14 TGTGCCAGTAGTATGGAGGGTCGGAGCACTGAAGCTTTCTTT CASSMEGRSTEAFF
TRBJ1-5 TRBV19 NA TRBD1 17 TGTGCCAGTAGTTTCCCCGACAGGGGAGGAAGCAATCAGCCCCAGCATTTT CASSFPDRGGSNQPQHF
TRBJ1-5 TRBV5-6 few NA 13 TGTGCCAGCAGCTTAGGGAGGGCTCAGCCCCAGCATTTT CASSLGRAQPQHF
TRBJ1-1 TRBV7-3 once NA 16 TGTGCCAGCAGCTTAACCGGGGGGAACCTGAACACTGAAGCTTTCTTT CASSLTGGNLNTEAFF
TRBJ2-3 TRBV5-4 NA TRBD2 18 TGTGCCAGCAAAAGGGACCCCACTAGCGGGGGGCCCCGGAATACGCAGTATTTT CASKRDPTSGGPRNTQYF
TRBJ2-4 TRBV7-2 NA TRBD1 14 TGTGCCAGCAGCCCTCGACAGGGGCGGAACATTCAGTACTTC CASSPRQGRNIQYF
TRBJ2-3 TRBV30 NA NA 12 TGTGCCTGGAGCCTCGTAGTAGATACGCAGTATTTT CAWSLVVDTQYF
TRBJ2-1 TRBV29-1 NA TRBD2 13 TGCAGCGTTGCGAGCGGCGGGAGGAGTGAGCAGTTCTTC CSVASGGRSEQFF
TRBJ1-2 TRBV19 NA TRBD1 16 TGTGCCAGTAGTCCGGCCGGGACAGGTGCGAACTATGGCTACACCTTC CASSPAGTGANYGYTF
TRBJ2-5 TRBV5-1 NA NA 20 TGCGCCAGCAGCTTTAAGTGGACACAGGGAGTCGGTAGTCACCAAGAGACCCAGTACTTC CASSFKWTQGVGSHQETQYF
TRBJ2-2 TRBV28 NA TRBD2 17 TGTGCCAGCAGTTTTTTTCGGATAGCGGGGAACACCGGGGAGCTGTTTTTT CASSFFRIAGNTGELFF
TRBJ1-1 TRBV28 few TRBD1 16 TGTGCCAGCAGTTTACCAGGGGGGCCACGGGGTGCAGAAGCTTTCTTT CASSLPGGPRGAEAFF
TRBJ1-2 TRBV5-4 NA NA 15 TGTGCCAGCAGCTTAAGCGGCAGAGAGGGCTATGGCTACACCTTC CASSLSGREGYGYTF